The 4 T cell receptor beta chains listed next were all sequenced from one sample in a study of CD8 T cells in Susac syndrome. Random hexamers were used to reverse transcribe roughly 0.45 to 1 ug of RNA. Each CDR3 protein is one row after TCRdb ran MiXCR on the immunoSEQ multiplex PCR reads. The table lists about 85,000 distinct CDR3 sequences, around 93% of them singletons. Sequenced sample: CD8+ T cells from PBMCs. The receptors come from a human donor with Susac syndrome.

This clonotype was observed once. CDR3: CASSQGPGSTYGYTF. CDR3 DNA sequence: TGCGCCAGCAGCCAAGGCCCAGGGAGTACCTATGGCTACACCTTC. The chain is built from TRBV4-1 and TRBJ1-2, with D possibly being TRBD1 (5 bases). V lost 1 base and J lost 4, with 13 bases in between. This CDR3 contains 15 residues. Per germline, CDR1 MGHRA and CDR2 YSYEKL.

V and J are TRBV12-3 or TRBV12-4 and TRBJ2-1; possibly TRBD2 for D (5 bases). V lost 3 bases, J lost 10 bases, and 7 bases lay in between. This CDR3 is built from 11 residues. CDR3 region: CASSFLAEQFF. In DNA, the CDR3 is TGTGCCAGCAGTTTTCTAGCCGAGCAGTTCTTC.

The chain is built from TRBV13 and TRBJ1-1, with TRBD1 matching 8 bases. The V and J ends lost 3 bases and 5 bases, in that order; junction bases with no gene match: 5. CDR3 length equals 14 residues. Germline assignment: CDR1 PRHDT and CDR2 FYEKMQ (reference sequence). The CDR3 here is CASSFDRGGTEAFF. As DNA, the CDR3 is TGTGCCAGCAGCTTCGACAGGGGTGGGACTGAAGCTTTCTTT.

The chain combines TRBV12-3 or TRBV12-4 with TRBJ2-1; D remains unclear. The CDR3 is 14 residues long. V was cut by 3 bases and J by 5 bases, with 11 bases left in between. The chain's CDR3 is CASSFEVTDNEQFF. CDR3 in DNA: TGTGCCAGCAGTTTTGAGGTGACGGACAATGAGCAGTTCTTC.